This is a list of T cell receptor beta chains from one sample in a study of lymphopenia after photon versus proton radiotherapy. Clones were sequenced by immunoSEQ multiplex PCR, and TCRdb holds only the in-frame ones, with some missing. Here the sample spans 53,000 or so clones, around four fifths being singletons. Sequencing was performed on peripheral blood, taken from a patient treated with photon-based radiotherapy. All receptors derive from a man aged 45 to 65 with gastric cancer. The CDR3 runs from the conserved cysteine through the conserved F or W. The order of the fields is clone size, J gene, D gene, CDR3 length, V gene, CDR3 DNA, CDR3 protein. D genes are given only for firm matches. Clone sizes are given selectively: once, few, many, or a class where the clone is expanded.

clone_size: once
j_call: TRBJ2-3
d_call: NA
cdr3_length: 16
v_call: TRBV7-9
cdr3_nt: TGTGCCAGCAGCTTAGGTCTTAGCCCATCCACAGATACGCAGTATTTT
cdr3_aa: CASSLGLSPSTDTQYF

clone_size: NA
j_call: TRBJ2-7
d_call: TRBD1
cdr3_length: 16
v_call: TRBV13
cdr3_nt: TGTGCCAGCAGCTTAGGGGAGGCGACAGGGTCCTACGAGCAGTACTTC
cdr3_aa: CASSLGEATGSYEQYF

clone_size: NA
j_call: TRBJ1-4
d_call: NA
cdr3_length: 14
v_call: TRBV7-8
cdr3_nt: TGTGCCAGCAGCTTTCGGGGGCCTAATGAAAAACTGTTTTTT
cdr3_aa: CASSFRGPNEKLFF

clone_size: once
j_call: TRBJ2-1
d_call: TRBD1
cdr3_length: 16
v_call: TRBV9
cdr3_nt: TGTGCCAGCAGCGCCCCCGGGACAGGGTCTAACAATGAGCAGTTCTTC
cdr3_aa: CASSAPGTGSNNEQFF

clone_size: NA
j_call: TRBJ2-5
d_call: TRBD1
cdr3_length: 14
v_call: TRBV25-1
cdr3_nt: TGTGCCAGCAGTGAAGGACAGGTGGGGGAGACCCAGTACTTC
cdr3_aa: CASSEGQVGETQYF

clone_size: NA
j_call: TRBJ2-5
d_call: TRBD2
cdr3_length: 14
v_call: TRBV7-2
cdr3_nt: TGTGCCAGCAGCAAAGCGGGGCCGCAAGAGACCCAGTACTTC
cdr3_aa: CASSKAGPQETQYF

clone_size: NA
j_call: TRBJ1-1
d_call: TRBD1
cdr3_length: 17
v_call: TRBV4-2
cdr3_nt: TGTGCCAGCAGCCAAACGGCAGGGGGCCGTTTGAACACTGAAGCTTTCTTT
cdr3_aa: CASSQTAGGRLNTEAFF

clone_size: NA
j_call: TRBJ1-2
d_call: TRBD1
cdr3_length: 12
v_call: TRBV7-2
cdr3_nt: TGTGCCTCGACCGGGACAGGGGATGGCTACACCTTC
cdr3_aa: CASTGTGDGYTF

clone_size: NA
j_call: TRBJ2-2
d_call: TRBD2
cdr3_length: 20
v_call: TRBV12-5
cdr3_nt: TGTGCTAGTGGTCCCACTAGCGGGAGGACCCTCCCCCCGAACACCGGGGAGCTGTTTTTT
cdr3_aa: CASGPTSGRTLPPNTGELFF

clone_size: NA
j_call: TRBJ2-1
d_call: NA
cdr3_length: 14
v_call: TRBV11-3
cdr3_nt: TGTGCCAGCAGCTTAGTCGGGAGTTTGGCTGAGCAGTTCTTC
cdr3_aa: CASSLVGSLAEQFF

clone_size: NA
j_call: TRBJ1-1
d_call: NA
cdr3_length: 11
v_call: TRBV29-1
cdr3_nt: TGCAGCGTTGGGGAAAACACTGAAGCTTTCTTT
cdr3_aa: CSVGENTEAFF

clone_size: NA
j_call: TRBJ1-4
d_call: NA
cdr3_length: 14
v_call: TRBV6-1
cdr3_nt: TGTGCCAGCAGTGAATACAGAGCCAAGGAAAAACTGTTTTTT
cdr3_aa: CASSEYRAKEKLFF

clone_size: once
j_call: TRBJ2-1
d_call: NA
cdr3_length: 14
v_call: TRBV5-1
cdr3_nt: TGCGCCAGCAGCTTGCCCGGCCGGTACAATGAGCAGTTCTTC
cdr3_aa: CASSLPGRYNEQFF

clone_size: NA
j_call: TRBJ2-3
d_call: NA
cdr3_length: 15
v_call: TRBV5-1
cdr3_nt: TGCGCCAGCAGCTTGGCGCTAGCTGGCACAGATACGCAGTATTTT
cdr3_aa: CASSLALAGTDTQYF

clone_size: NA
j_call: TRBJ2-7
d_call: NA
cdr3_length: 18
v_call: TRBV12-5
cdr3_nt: TGTGCTAGTGGGCCCTCTGTAACTCAGGTCGGGGCTAGCGACGAGCAGTACTTC
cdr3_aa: CASGPSVTQVGASDEQYF

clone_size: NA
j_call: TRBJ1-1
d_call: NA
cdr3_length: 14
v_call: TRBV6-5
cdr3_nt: TGTGCCAGCAGTTACCCCCAAGAGAACACTGAAGCTTTCTTT
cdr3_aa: CASSYPQENTEAFF

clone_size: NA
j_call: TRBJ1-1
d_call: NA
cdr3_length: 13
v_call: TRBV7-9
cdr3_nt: TGTGCCAGCAGCTTAGATTCCAGCCGTGAAGCTTTCTTT
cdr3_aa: CASSLDSSREAFF

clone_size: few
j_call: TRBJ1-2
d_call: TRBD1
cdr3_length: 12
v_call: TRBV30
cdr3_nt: TGTGCCTGGGTACAGGGGGAAGGTGGCTACACCTTC
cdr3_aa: CAWVQGEGGYTF

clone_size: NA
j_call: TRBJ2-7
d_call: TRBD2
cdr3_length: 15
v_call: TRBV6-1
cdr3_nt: TGTGCCAGCAGTGCAGGGACTAGCGGGTCCTACGAGCAGTACTTC
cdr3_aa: CASSAGTSGSYEQYF

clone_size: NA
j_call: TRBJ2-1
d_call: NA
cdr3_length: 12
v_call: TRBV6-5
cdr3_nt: TGTGCCAGCAGTCAGGGTTTTGGTGAGCAGTTCTTC
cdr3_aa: CASSQGFGEQFF

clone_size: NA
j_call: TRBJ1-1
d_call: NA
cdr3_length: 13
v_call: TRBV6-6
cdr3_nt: TGTGCCAGCAGTTACCCCCCGAACACTGAAGCTTTCTTT
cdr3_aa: CASSYPPNTEAFF

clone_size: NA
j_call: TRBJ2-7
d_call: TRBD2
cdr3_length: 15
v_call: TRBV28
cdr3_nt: TGTGCCAGCAGTTTTCCCCGGGGGGGGGTTTTGGAGCAGTACTTC
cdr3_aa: CASSFPRGGVLEQYF

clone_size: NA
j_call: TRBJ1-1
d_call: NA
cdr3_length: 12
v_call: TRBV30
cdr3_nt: TGTGCCTGGAGTCGTGTGCACACTGAAGCTTTCTTT
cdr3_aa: CAWSRVHTEAFF

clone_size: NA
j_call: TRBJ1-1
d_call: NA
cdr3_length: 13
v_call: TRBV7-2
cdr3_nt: TGTGCCAGCAGCTTCCAGGGACCCACTGAAGCTTTCTTT
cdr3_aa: CASSFQGPTEAFF

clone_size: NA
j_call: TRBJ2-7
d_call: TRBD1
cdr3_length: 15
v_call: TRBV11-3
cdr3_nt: TGTGCCAGCAGCTTACCGACAGGGGGCAAATACGAGCAGTACTTC
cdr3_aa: CASSLPTGGKYEQYF

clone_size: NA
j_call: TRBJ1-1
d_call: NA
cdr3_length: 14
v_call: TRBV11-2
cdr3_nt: TGTGCCAGCAGCTTAGATTGGGGGAACACTGAAGCTTTCTTT
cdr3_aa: CASSLDWGNTEAFF

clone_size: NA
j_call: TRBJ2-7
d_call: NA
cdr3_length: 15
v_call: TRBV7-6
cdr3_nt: TGTGCCAGCAGCTTAGTCGTGGGAGGAGGTTACGAGCAGTACTTC
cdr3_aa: CASSLVVGGGYEQYF

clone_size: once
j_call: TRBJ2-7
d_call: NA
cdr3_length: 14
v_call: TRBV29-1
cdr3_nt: TGCAGCGTTGAACTCCCGTCGGGGACTCGCGAGCAGTACTTC
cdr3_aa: CSVELPSGTREQYF

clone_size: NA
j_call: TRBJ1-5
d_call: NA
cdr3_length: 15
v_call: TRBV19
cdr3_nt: TGTGCCACCCTCCGCTCCGGTGGTCACAATCAGCCCCAGCATTTT
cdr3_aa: CATLRSGGHNQPQHF

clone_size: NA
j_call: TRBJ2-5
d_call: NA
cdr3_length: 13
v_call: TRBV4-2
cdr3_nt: TGTGCCAGCAGCCAAGGGCCAGGAGAGACCCAGTACTTC
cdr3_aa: CASSQGPGETQYF

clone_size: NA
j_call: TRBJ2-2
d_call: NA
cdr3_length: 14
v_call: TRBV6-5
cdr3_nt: TGTGCCAGCAGTTACGGGACTGTTACCGGGGAGCTGTTTTTT
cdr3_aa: CASSYGTVTGELFF

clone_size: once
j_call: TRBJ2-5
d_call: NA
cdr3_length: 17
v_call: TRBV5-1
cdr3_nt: TGCGCCAGCAGCTTGGGTTTCGCGACCCCTTCCAAGGAGACCCAGTACTTC
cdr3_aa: CASSLGFATPSKETQYF

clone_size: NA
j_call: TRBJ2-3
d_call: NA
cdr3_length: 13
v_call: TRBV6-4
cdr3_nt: TGTGCCAGCAGTCCGGGGGCCCCAGGGACGCAGTATTTT
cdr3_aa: CASSPGAPGTQYF

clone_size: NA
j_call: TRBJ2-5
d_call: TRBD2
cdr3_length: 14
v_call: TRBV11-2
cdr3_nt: TGTGCCAGCAGCCTAGCGGGGGAGGGGGAGACCCAGTACTTC
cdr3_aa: CASSLAGEGETQYF

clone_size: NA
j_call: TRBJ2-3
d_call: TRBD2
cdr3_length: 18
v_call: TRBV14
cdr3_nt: TGTGCCAGCAGCCAAACCCCCCGGGGAGGGGTTCGCACAGATACGCAGTATTTT
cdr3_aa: CASSQTPRGGVRTDTQYF

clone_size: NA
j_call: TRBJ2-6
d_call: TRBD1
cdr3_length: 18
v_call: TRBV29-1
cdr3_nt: TGCAGCGTTGAAGATCGAGGGACAGGGGGCTCTGGGGCCAACGTCCTGACTTTC
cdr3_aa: CSVEDRGTGGSGANVLTF

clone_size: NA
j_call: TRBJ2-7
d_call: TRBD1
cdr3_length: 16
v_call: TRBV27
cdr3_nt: TGTGCCAGCAGCCCCCCCCGGACAGGGGGCTATTACGAGCAGTACTTC
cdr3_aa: CASSPPRTGGYYEQYF

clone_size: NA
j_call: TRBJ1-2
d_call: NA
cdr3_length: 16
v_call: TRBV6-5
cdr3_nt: TGTGCCAGCAGTTCGACTTCGGGACAACCTAACTATGGCTACACCTTC
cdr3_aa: CASSSTSGQPNYGYTF

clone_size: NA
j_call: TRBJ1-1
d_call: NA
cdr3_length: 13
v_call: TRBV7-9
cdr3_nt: TGTGCCAGCAGCTTCGGGGGGAGTGCTGAAGCTTTCTTT
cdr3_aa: CASSFGGSAEAFF

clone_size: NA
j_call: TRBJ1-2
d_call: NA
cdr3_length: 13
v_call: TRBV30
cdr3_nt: TGTGCCAGGGGGGAGGAGGCCTCCAGTGGCTACACCTTC
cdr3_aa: CARGEEASSGYTF

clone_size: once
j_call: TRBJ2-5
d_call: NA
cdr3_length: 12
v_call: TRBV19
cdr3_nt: TGTGCCAGTAGTCCGGGTTCGGAGACCCAGTACTTC
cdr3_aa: CASSPGSETQYF

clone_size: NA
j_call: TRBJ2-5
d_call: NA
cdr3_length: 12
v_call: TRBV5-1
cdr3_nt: TGCGCCAGCAGCTTGGATGGAGAGACCCAGTACTTC
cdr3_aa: CASSLDGETQYF

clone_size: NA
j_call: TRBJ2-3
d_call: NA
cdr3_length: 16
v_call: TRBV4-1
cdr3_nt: TGCGCCAGCAGCCTAAAGGGGCCTTCTAGCACAGATACGCAGTATTTT
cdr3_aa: CASSLKGPSSTDTQYF

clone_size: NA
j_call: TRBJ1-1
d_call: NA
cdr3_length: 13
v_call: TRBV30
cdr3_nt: TGTGCCTGGAGTCGGACCTTAAACACTGAAGCTTTCTTT
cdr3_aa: CAWSRTLNTEAFF

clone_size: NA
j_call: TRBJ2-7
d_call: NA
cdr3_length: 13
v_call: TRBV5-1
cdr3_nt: TGCGCCAGCAGCTCCTCCCCTTCCTACGAGCAGTACTTC
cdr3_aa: CASSSSPSYEQYF

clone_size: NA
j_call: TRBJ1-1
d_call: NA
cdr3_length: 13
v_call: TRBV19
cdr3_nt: TGTGCCAGTATGAGAAGGGGCCCCACTGAAGCTTTCTTT
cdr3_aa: CASMRRGPTEAFF

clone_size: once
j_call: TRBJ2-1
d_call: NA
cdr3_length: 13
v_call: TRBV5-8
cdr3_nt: TGTGCCAGCAGCTTAGGGAGCCGCAATGAGCAGTTCTTC
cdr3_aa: CASSLGSRNEQFF

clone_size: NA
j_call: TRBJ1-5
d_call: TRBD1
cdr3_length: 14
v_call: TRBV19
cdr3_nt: TGTGCCAGTAGCGACAGGGCCAGCAATCAGCCCCAGCATTTT
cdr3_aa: CASSDRASNQPQHF

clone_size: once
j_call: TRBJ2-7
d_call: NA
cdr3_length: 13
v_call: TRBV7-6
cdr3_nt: TGTGCCAGCAGCGCGCGGACGGCTTACGAGCAGTACTTC
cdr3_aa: CASSARTAYEQYF

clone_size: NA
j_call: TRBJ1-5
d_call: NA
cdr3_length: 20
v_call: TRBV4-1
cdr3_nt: TGCGCCAGCAGCCAAGATGCCCGCGTGGGGCTAATCGGGAGCAATCAGCCCCAGCATTTT
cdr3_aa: CASSQDARVGLIGSNQPQHF

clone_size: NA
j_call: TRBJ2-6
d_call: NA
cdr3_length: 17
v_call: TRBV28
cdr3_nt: TGTGCCAGCAGTTTATCGCGGACTATAGCTGGGGCCAACGTCCTGACTTTC
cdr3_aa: CASSLSRTIAGANVLTF

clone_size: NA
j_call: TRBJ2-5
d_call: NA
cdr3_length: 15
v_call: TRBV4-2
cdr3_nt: TGTGCCAGCAGCAAAGGGGACGGGAACCAAGAGACCCAGTACTTC
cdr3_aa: CASSKGDGNQETQYF

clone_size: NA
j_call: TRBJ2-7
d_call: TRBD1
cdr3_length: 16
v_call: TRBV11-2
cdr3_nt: TGTGCCAGCAGCTTACCGGGACAGGGGTTGCCCTACGAGCAGTACTTC
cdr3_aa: CASSLPGQGLPYEQYF

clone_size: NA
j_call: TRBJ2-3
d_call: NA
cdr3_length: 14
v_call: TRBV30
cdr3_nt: TGTGCCTGGAACCGAGGCGGGAGCACAGATACGCAGTATTTT
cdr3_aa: CAWNRGGSTDTQYF

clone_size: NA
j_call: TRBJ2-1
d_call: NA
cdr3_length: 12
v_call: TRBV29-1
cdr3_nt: TGCAGCGTTGAACGGGGGCCACTGAATAAGTTCTTC
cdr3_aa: CSVERGPLNKFF

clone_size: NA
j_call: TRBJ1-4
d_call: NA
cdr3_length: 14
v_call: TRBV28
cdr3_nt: TGTGCCAGCAGTTTAAGGCAGGGTGGGGAAAAACTGTTTTTT
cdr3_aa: CASSLRQGGEKLFF

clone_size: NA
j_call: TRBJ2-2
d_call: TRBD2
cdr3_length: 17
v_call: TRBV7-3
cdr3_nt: TGTGCCAGCAGCTCCAGCCCGACTAGCGCGAACACCGGGGAGCTGTTTTTT
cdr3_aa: CASSSSPTSANTGELFF

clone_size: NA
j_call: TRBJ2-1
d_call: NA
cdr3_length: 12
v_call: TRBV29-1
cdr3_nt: TGCAGCGTTGAAAGTGGCGGGAATGAGCAGTTCTTC
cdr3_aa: CSVESGGNEQFF

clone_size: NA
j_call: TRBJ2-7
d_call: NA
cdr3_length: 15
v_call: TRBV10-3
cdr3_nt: TGTGCCATCAGTGATCCAGGGTCGGCTTCCTACGAGCAGTACTTC
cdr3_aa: CAISDPGSASYEQYF